Reported below is one T cell receptor (beta chain). Antigen specificity is unknown. Every sample gave at least 5 micrograms of total RNA when it was extracted. This entry is derived from a study of blood T cells in healthy people across ages. Turning to the study itself: About one barcoded TCR beta cDNA was captured per two T cells. Study outcomes and limitations: Unsorted PBMCs blocked a conclusive comparison of naive and antigen-experienced cells.

Germline V gene data show CDR1 as DFQATT and CDR2 as SNEGSKA (reference sequence). This CDR3 spans 11 amino acids. Trimming pared 3 bases from V and 8 bases from J, leaving 7 bases between. PCR was performed a second time for about 7 to 12 cycles using a sample-barcoded 5' primer and a J-beta primer mix. Every cDNA was tagged by a template-switch adaptor with 12 random nucleotides. TCRdb re-called the 5' RACE reads through MiXCR, storing one row per CDR3 protein. The sample has 700,000 to 850,000 distinct CDR3 sequences; roughly 50% are singletons. The chain couples TRBV20-1 to TRBJ2-2; D is ambiguous. The TCR comes from an elderly man in good health. Sequencing was performed on blood. The CDR3 DNA reads as TGCAGTGCTAGGACGCATGGGGAGCTGTTTTTT. Its protein is CSARTHGELFF.